What follows is one T cell receptor beta chain and its context. Its antigen is unknown. V was pared by 5 bases and J by 10 bases, with 12 bases of the junction left unmatched. Per germline, CDR1 SGHAT and CDR2 FQNNGV. The CDR3 totals 15 residues. The data derive from a study of blood T cells in healthy people across ages. Study conclusions and caveats: Compared with aged donors, long-lived donors showed fewer expanded clones, suggesting selection.

Primers used in a second PCR of about 6 to 11 cycles were a sample-barcoded 5' primer and a J-beta primer mix. From the 5' RACE reads, TCRdb called clonotypes with MiXCR, one entry per CDR3 protein. Of 650,000 to 800,000 distinct CDR3 sequences listed, about 42% are singletons. The source of this sequence is a man aged 55-75 years in good health. The specimen sequenced was blood. The rearrangement links TRBV11-2 to TRBJ2-1, with 9 nucleotides matching TRBD2. DNA for the CDR3: TGTGCCAGCAGCGCCGCTCGCGGGGGGGCACAGGAGCAGTTCTTC. Translation: CASSAARGGAQEQFF.